This T cell receptor beta chain was captured by sequencing in a study of blood T cells in healthy people across ages. Points from the study as a whole: Age brought a roughly linear fall in TCR beta diversity measured per million T cells. Unsorted PBMCs prevented conclusive naive versus antigen-experienced comparison.

This clonotype was seen repeatedly, ten times or more. Antigen specificity is unknown. A J-beta primer mix and a sample-barcoded 5' primer were used in a second PCR of roughly 7 to 12 cycles. A template-switch adaptor containing 12 random nucleotides labeled each cDNA molecule. TCRdb ran MiXCR on the 5' RACE reads and lists one entry per CDR3 protein. Of around 500,000 distinct CDR3 sequences in the sample, under 55% were seen once. Germline V gives CDR1 SQVTM, CDR2 ANQGSEA. The CDR3 has 13 amino acids. V gave up 4 bases and J gave up 6 bases, with 16 bases separating them. Peripheral blood from each donor was collected in a volume of 9.5 to 10 milliliters.

This sequence was found in a man older than 75 in good health. This chain links TRBV29-1 with TRBJ2-7, with D possibly TRBD2 on 6 matching bases. Sample: blood. The CDR3 spells CSVVGGGAGEQYF. The CDR3 bases are TGCAGCGTTGTTGGCGGAGGGGCTGGCGAGCAGTACTTC.